A single sample gave rise to the 19 T cell receptor beta chains below, sequenced in a study of blood T cell repertoires in COVID-19. The repertoire was sequenced with immunoSEQ multiplex PCR; TCRdb's copy has only in-frame clones and lacks some. The repertoire holds around 230,000 clones, with about nine tenths as singletons. Sequencing was carried out using peripheral blood. Source of these receptors: a man in his forties or fifties with COVID-19, enrolled during active disease.

J is TRBJ2-7 and V is TRBV4-3, with 7 nucleotides matching TRBD1. Trimming removed 0 bases from V and 4 bases from J; junction bases left unmatched: 6. The CDR3 has 15 residues. Germline CDR1 reads LGHNA; CDR2 reads YSLEER. CDR3 in amino acids: CASSQDLAGGYEQYF. CDR3 nucleotides: TGCGCCAGCAGCCAAGATCTGGCAGGGGGTTACGAGCAGTACTTC.

V usage is TRBV6-1 and J usage is TRBJ1-4, with D hard to call. Trimming pared 0 bases from V and 3 bases from J, leaving 17 bases between. Germline CDR1 is MNHNS and CDR2 is SASEGT. The CDR3 contains 18 residues. This CDR3 reads CASSEAASGRTPNEKLFF. The DNA for the CDR3 is TGTGCCAGCAGTGAAGCGGCGAGTGGGCGAACTCCTAATGAAAAACTGTTTTTT.

CDR3 sequence: CASSYGTGWRNYGYTF. The CDR3 DNA reads as TGTGCCAGCAGTTACGGGACAGGGTGGAGAAACTATGGCTACACCTTC. The rearrangement uses TRBV6-5 and TRBJ1-2, with 9 bases identical to TRBD1. Germline CDR1 is MNHEY and CDR2 is SVGAGI. The CDR3 runs to 16 residues. V was clipped by 2 bases and J by 2 bases; unmatched bases: 6.

This sequence joins TRBV6-5 and TRBJ2-7, with 11 positions matching TRBD2. CDR1 and CDR2 from the germline V gene are MNHEY and SVGAGI. CDR3 length: 13 amino acids. With 8 bases clipped from V and 6 bases from J, the junction kept 6 bases outside the gene matches. The CDR3 bases are TGTGCCAGCTTCAGACTAGCGGGGTCCGAGCAGTACTTC. Protein sequence: CASFRLAGSEQYF.

The chain employs TRBV14 and TRBJ2-7; 12 positions match TRBD2. This CDR3 spans 18 amino acids. CDR1 SGHDN and CDR2 FVKESK come from the germline V gene. The junction had 12 bases not matched to a gene; V was cut back by 4 bases and J by 2 bases. In DNA form, the CDR3 reads TGTGCCAGCAGCCCCCCGCCACTAGCGGGAGGTCCAACCTACGAGCAGTACTTC. It yields the protein CASSPPPLAGGPTYEQYF.

The genes are TRBV10-3 and TRBJ2-2, with 7 nucleotides matching TRBD1. The trim removed 1 base at V and 7 bases at J, leaving 12 bases unmatched. The CDR3 extends over 17 amino acids. CDR1 is ENHRY and CDR2 is SYGVKD in the germline V gene. CDR3 nucleotides: TGTGCCATCAGTGAGTTTATTGGGACAGCTTCTCTCGGGGAGCTGTTTTTT. It codes for CAISEFIGTASLGELFF.

V and J are TRBV14 and TRBJ1-2, with D perhaps matching TRBD1 (5 bases). Germline CDR1 is SGHDN and CDR2 is FVKESK. CDR3 length: 14 amino acids. V was shortened by 5 bases and J by 5 bases, with 15 bases between the two germline ends. CDR3 DNA sequence: TGTGCCAGCAGCTCGTCCGGGACTCGGTATGGCTACACCTTC. Translation gives CASSSSGTRYGYTF.

The chain is built from TRBV14 and TRBJ1-2; 8 nucleotides agree with TRBD1. V was clipped by 0 bases and J by 4 bases; unmatched bases: 7. There are 16 residues in the CDR3. Germline V gene sequence: CDR1 SGHDN, CDR2 FVKESK. CDR3 sequence (DNA): TGTGCCAGCAGCCAAGATCCCGGACAGGGATCCTATGGCTACACCTTC. The encoded protein is CASSQDPGQGSYGYTF.

This clone appeared once. The chain employs TRBV5-5 and TRBJ1-5, with 9 bases lining up with TRBD1. The CDR3 covers 14 residues. After removal of 2 bases from V and 6 bases from J, the junction contained 3 bases not matched to a gene. Germline loops: CDR1 SGHKS, CDR2 YYEKEE (reference sequence). The CDR3, as DNA: TGTGCCAGCAGCTTCACAGGGGGCAGTCAGCCCCAGCATTTT. Amino acids: CASSFTGGSQPQHF.

The chain employs TRBV19 and TRBJ2-1, with 10 bases that match TRBD2. V dropped 3 bases and J dropped 6; count of bases not matched to a gene: 11. Germline values: CDR1 LNHDA, CDR2 SQIVND (reference sequence). The CDR3 contains 17 residues. CDR3 protein: CASSIRIIAGGSNEQFF. As DNA, the CDR3 is TGTGCCAGTAGTATTCGGATTATAGCGGGGGGAAGCAATGAGCAGTTCTTC.

The genes are TRBV30 and TRBJ2-1, with 7 bases identical to TRBD2. Germline-derived CDR1 and CDR2 are GTSNPN and SVGIG (reference sequence). The CDR3 contains 12 residues. V dropped 2 bases and J dropped 9; count of bases not matched to a gene: 4. CDR3 amino acids: CAWSPSSGEQFF. The CDR3 DNA follows: TGTGCCTGGAGTCCCTCTAGCGGTGAGCAGTTCTTC.

This clone has just a few counts. The rearrangement links TRBV10-3 to TRBJ2-2, with 12 bases that match TRBD1. CDR1 and CDR2 (germline): ENHRY, SYGVKD. The length of the CDR3 is 15 residues. V lost 7 bases to trimming and J lost 7 bases; unmatched junction nucleotides: 7. The CDR3 loop is CAIMGDRGRGGELFF. For the CDR3, the DNA is TGTGCCATCATGGGGGACAGGGGGCGCGGCGGGGAGCTGTTTTTT.

The CDR3 reads CASSVGTAAFF. The CDR3 DNA follows: TGTGCCAGCAGCGTTGGGACAGCAGCTTTCTTT. V is TRBV5-6 and J is TRBJ1-1, with 7 positions matching TRBD1. CDR1 and CDR2 from the germline V gene are SGHDT and YYEEEE. V lost 4 bases, J lost 10 bases, and 4 bases stayed unmatched. CDR3 size: 11 residues.

This clone was observed a handful of times. This rearrangement joins TRBV4-1 to TRBJ1-1, with 10 bases that match TRBD1. Germline V CDR1 and CDR2: MGHRA, YSYEKL. V shed 3 bases, J shed 2 bases, and the junction held 6 bases outside the gene matches. CDR3 size: 16 residues. CDR3 coding DNA: TGCGCCAGCAGCCAGCCCGGGACAGGGGTTAACACTGAAGCTTTCTTT. Its protein product is CASSQPGTGVNTEAFF.

The chain joins TRBV27 to TRBJ1-1, with 8 bases fitting TRBD1. This CDR3 spans 15 amino acids. J gave up 0 bases and V 4 bases, and 4 bases lay outside the gene matches. The germline V gene encodes CDR1 MNHEY and CDR2 SMNVEV (reference sequence). CDR3 sequence: CASSSGQGMNTEAFF. Here the CDR3 DNA reads TGTGCCAGCAGTTCCGGACAGGGAATGAACACTGAAGCTTTCTTT.

This chain uses TRBV5-8 with TRBJ1-4; 7 bases agree with TRBD1. The CDR3 extends over 14 amino acids. Germline V lookup: CDR1 SGHTS, CDR2 YDEGEE. The V and J ends lost 4 bases and 8 bases, in that order; junction bases with no gene match: 8. DNA for the CDR3: TGTGCCAGCAGCGAAGGAAGGGGGCGAGAAAAACTGTTTTTT. It encodes CASSEGRGREKLFF.

The chain is built from TRBV6-1 and TRBJ1-3; D call uncertain. With 0 bases removed from V and 0 bases from J, the gap between germline ends came to 3 bases. The V gene's germline CDR1 is MNHNS and CDR2 SASEGT. This CDR3 has 14 amino acids. The CDR3 protein is CASSEANSGNTIYF. The CDR3 region has the DNA TGTGCCAGCAGTGAAGCCAACTCTGGAAACACCATATATTTT.

This sequence joins TRBV19 and TRBJ1-1; TRBD1 agrees at 7 bases. The trim removed 7 bases at V and 2 bases at J, leaving 7 bases unmatched. The CDR3 loop spans 14 amino acids. The germline V gene has CDR1 LNHDA and CDR2 SQIVND (reference sequence). The CDR3 protein is CASIPGQINTEAFF. CDR3 nucleotide sequence: TGTGCCAGTATCCCGGGACAGATTAACACTGAAGCTTTCTTT.

The rearrangement uses TRBV7-3 and TRBJ2-7; the match to TRBD1 covers 10 bases. Germline-derived CDR1 and CDR2 are SGHTA and FQGTGA. After removal of 5 bases from V and 6 bases from J, the junction contained 4 bases not matched to a gene. The CDR3 length is 13 residues. CDR3 region: CASSPDRGSEQYF. The CDR3 bases are TGTGCCAGCAGCCCGGACAGGGGGTCCGAGCAGTACTTC. The whole variable domain, filled in from reference TRBV7-3 and TRBJ2-7, reads GAGVSQTPSNKVTEKGKYVELRCDPISGHTALYWYRQSLGQGPEFLIYFQGTGAADDSGLPNDRFFAVRPEGSVSTLKIQRTERGDSAVYLCASSPDRGSEQYFGPGTRLTVT.